Below are 19 T cell receptor beta chains sequenced from a single sample in a study of T cell responses to AZD1222 COVID-19 vaccine. The protocol was immunoSEQ multiplex PCR, while the TCRdb copy is restricted to in-frame clones and leaves out a portion. The sample yields roughly 200,000 clones, roughly 92% seen once. Here the sequenced sample was peripheral blood, taken 28 days after the second AZD1222 dose. The receptors were sampled from an adult who received the AZD1222 COVID-19 vaccine.

The V call is TRBV5-1, the J call TRBJ1-1; D is undetermined. There are 11 residues in the CDR3. Germline V lookup: CDR1 SGHRS, CDR2 YFSETQ. Trimming shortened V by 3 bases and J by 8 bases, and 8 bases separated the two germline ends. CDR3 loop: CASSWGEEAFF. DNA of the CDR3: TGCGCCAGCAGCTGGGGAGAAGAAGCTTTCTTT.

V is TRBV7-9 and J is TRBJ2-5; D perhaps matches TRBD1 (5 bases). V lost 5 bases and J lost 4, with 14 bases in between. Germline-derived CDR1 and CDR2 are SEHNR and FQNEAQ (reference sequence). The CDR3 sequence is 14 residues long. This CDR3 reads CASSPPWGGETQYF. DNA for the CDR3: TGTGCCAGCAGCCCCCCCTGGGGCGGAGAGACCCAGTACTTC.

Here the CDR3 reads CASSLAARDKAYEQYF. CDR3 nucleotides: TGTGCCAGCAGCCTCGCCGCCCGGGACAAGGCCTACGAGCAGTACTTC. V and J are TRBV4-2 and TRBJ2-7; a possible D gene is TRBD1 (6 bases). CDR3 size: 16 residues. Germline-derived CDR1 and CDR2 are LGHNA and YNFKEQ. Trimming shortened V by 4 bases and J by 2 bases, and 18 bases separated the two germline ends.

This chain connects TRBV7-9 to TRBJ2-5; D is ambiguous. Germline-derived CDR1 and CDR2 are SEHNR and FQNEAQ (reference sequence). The CDR3 is 14 residues long. V gave up 4 bases and J gave up 2 bases, with 11 bases separating them. The CDR3 region is CASSSGRVQETQYF. CDR3 coding DNA: TGTGCCAGCAGCTCAGGCCGGGTTCAAGAGACCCAGTACTTC.

The J gene is TRBJ2-1, the V gene TRBV10-1; TRBD2 matches 9 bases. The CDR3 has 15 residues. V was pared by 3 bases and J by 5 bases, with 5 bases of the junction left unmatched. The germline gives CDR1 WNHNN, CDR2 SYGVQD (reference sequence). DNA for the CDR3: TGCGCCAGCAGTGATCGGTTAGCGGGGGACAATGAGCAGTTCTTC. It codes for CASSDRLAGDNEQFF.

The V gene is TRBV15, the J gene TRBJ2-7; D is possibly TRBD1 (6 bases). Trimming took 5 bases from V and 2 from J, leaving 19 bases between them. The germline gives CDR1 LNHNV, CDR2 YYDKDF (reference sequence). The CDR3 sequence is 16 residues long. DNA of the CDR3: TGTGCCACCAGCCCGGGACATCTTACCTTGACCTACGAGCAGTACTTC. Encoded protein: CATSPGHLTLTYEQYF.

This clone was seen just once. The chain couples TRBV5-1 to TRBJ1-1; weak D call: TRBD1 (6 bases). Looked up from germline, CDR1 is SGHRS and CDR2 is YFSETQ. This CDR3 contains 15 residues. Trimming shortened V by 4 bases and J by 2 bases, and 15 bases separated the two germline ends. CDR3 in DNA: TGCGCCAGCAGCGCGGGGGCCCAGTACAACACTGAAGCTTTCTTT. It is translated as CASSAGAQYNTEAFF. Looking up the rest from reference TRBV5-1 and TRBJ1-1 gives the full variable domain: KAGVTQTPRYLIKTRGQQVTLSCSPISGHRSVSWYQQTPGQGLQFLFEYFSETQRNKGNFPGRFSGRQFSNSRSEMNVSTLELGDSALYLCASSAGAQYNTEAFFGQGTRLTVV.

This clone was seen a single time. This sequence joins TRBV7-9 and TRBJ2-5, with 7 bases identical to TRBD1. Germline CDR1 and CDR2: SEHNR and FQNEAQ (reference sequence). J was trimmed by 1 base and V by 5 bases; bases with no gene match: 10. This CDR3 spans 16 amino acids. The CDR3 DNA is TGTGCCAGCAGCCCCTGGACAGGACTCATCCAAGAGACCCAGTACTTC. It codes for CASSPWTGLIQETQYF.

This clone has just one count. This sequence joins TRBV5-6 and TRBJ1-2; D unclear. CDR3 length: 15 residues. Trimming took off 4 bases at V and 4 bases at J, with 17 bases between the two ends. Looked up from germline, CDR1 is SGHDT and CDR2 is YYEEEE. The CDR3, as DNA: TGTGCCAGCAGCCAGGACTTAGGGCGGAGCTATGGCTACACCTTC. Translated, it gives CASSQDLGRSYGYTF.

V gene TRBV14 combines with J gene TRBJ1-1, with 8 positions matching TRBD1. V lost 0 bases to trimming and J lost 4 bases; unmatched junction nucleotides: 7. The germline gives CDR1 SGHDN, CDR2 FVKESK. This CDR3 has 16 amino acids. The CDR3 protein is CASSQDLGQVTTEAFF. The CDR3 DNA follows: TGTGCCAGCAGCCAAGATCTGGGACAGGTAACCACTGAAGCTTTCTTT. The full variable domain, rest sourced from reference TRBV14 and TRBJ1-1, is EAGVTQFPSHSVIEKGQTVTLRCDPISGHDNLYWYRRVMGKEIKFLLHFVKESKQDESGMPNNRFLAERTGGTYSTLKVQPAELEDSGVYFCASSQDLGQVTTEAFFGQGTRLTVV.

The chain combines TRBV12-5 with TRBJ2-1, with 7 positions matching TRBD2. CDR3 length equals 16 residues. Germline V gene data show CDR1 as LGHNT and CDR2 as FRNRAP. Unmatched junction bases numbered 10, after V lost 6 bases and J lost 2 bases. The CDR3 reads CASGPTSVGAYNEQFF. In DNA form, the CDR3 reads TGTGCTAGTGGACCTACTAGCGTTGGCGCCTACAATGAGCAGTTCTTC.

The rearrangement links TRBV19 to TRBJ2-7; D is uncertain. This CDR3 is 13 amino acids long. Trimming stripped 1 base from V and 3 bases from J, with 7 bases between. CDR1 LNHDA and CDR2 SQIVND come from the germline V gene (reference sequence). The CDR3 loop is CASSIGSDYEQYF. In nucleotides, the CDR3 is TGTGCCAGTAGTATAGGGTCAGACTACGAGCAGTACTTC.

The gene calls are TRBV7-3 and TRBJ2-7; the match to TRBD2 covers 9 bases. CDR3 length equals 16 residues. V shed 5 bases and J 5 bases; nucleotides not matched to a gene: 13. From germline, CDR1 is SGHTA and CDR2 FQGTGA. The CDR3 nucleotides read TGTGCCAGCAGCCTTGCGGGGGGCGGGAGGGCCCACGAGCAGTACTTC. Protein sequence: CASSLAGGGRAHEQYF.

This chain joins TRBV6-5 and TRBJ1-4, with a possible D match to TRBD1 (6 bases). This CDR3 spans 14 amino acids. Trimming left V 6 bases short and J 7 bases short, with 15 bases between. The germline V gene has CDR1 MNHEY and CDR2 SVGAGI. For the CDR3, the DNA is TGTGCCAGCAGCGCCCTAGGGGGAGGTGAAAAACTGTTTTTT. This sequence encodes CASSALGGGEKLFF.

The CDR3 sequence is CASSYRVAGETQYF. Here the CDR3 DNA reads TGTGCCAGCAGTTACAGGGTAGCGGGAGAGACCCAGTACTTC. The J gene is TRBJ2-5, the V gene TRBV6-5; 7 positions agree with TRBD2. This CDR3 region has 14 residues. Germline CDR1 and CDR2: MNHEY and SVGAGI. Losses at the gene ends were 2 bases for V and 4 bases for J; bases not matched to a gene: 4.

The chain recombines TRBV11-2 with TRBJ1-1; D not resolved. The ends were cut back, 3 bases at V and 5 bases at J, with 4 bases in the middle. The CDR3 totals 11 residues. Germline V gene lookup returns CDR1 SGHAT and CDR2 FQNNGV. CDR3 loop: CASSFDTEAFF. CDR3 nucleotides: TGTGCCAGCAGCTTTGATACTGAAGCTTTCTTT.

In this sample, this clone turned up a few times. The sample has other DNA sequences that encode this CDR3 too. The V call is TRBV9, the J call TRBJ2-1; the match to TRBD2 covers 12 bases. The CDR3 sequence is 15 residues long. CDR1 and CDR2 (germline): SGDLS, YYNGEE. The V segment lost 3 bases and the J segment 4 bases; nucleotides outside the gene matches: 2. The CDR3 nucleotides read TGTGCCAGCAGCGAGACTAGCGGGAGATACAATGAGCAGTTCTTC. Translated: CASSETSGRYNEQFF.

The chain employs TRBV9 and TRBJ1-1; no firm D call. V lost 0 bases, J lost 1 base, and 10 bases lay in between. CDR3 length: 15 amino acids. CDR1 is SGDLS, CDR2 YYNGEE, per germline. In DNA, the CDR3 is TGTGCCAGCAGCGTAGGGCCGACCCCGAACACTGAAGCTTTCTTT. Translated, it gives CASSVGPTPNTEAFF.

The gene calls are TRBV5-6 and TRBJ1-5; 7 bases map to TRBD1. Germline V gives CDR1 SGHDT, CDR2 YYEEEE. The V segment lost 1 base and the J segment 4 bases; nucleotides outside the gene matches: 2. The CDR3 is 14 amino acids. CDR3 residues: CASSLLQGNQPQHF. The CDR3 DNA follows: TGTGCCAGCAGCTTGCTACAGGGGAATCAGCCCCAGCATTTT.